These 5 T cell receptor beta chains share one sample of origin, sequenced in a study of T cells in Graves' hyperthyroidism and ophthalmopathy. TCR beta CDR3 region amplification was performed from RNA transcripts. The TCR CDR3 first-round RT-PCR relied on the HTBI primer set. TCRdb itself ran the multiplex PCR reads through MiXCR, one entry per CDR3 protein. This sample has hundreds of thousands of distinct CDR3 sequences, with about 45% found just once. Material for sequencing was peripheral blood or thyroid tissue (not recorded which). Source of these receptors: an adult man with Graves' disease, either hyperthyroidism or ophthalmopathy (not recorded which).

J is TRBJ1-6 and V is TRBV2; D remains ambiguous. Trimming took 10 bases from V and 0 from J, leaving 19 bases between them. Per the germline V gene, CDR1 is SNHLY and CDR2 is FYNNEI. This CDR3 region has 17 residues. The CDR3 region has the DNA TGTGCCATCCGGGAAGGGTTCGGGAGCTCCTATAATTCACCCCTCCACTTT. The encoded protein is CAIREGFGSSYNSPLHF.

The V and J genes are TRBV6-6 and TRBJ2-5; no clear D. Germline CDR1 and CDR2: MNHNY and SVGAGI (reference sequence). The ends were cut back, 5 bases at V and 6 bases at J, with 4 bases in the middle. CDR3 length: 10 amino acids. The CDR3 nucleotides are TGTGCCAGCAGTACCCAGACCCAGTACTTC. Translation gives CASSTQTQYF.

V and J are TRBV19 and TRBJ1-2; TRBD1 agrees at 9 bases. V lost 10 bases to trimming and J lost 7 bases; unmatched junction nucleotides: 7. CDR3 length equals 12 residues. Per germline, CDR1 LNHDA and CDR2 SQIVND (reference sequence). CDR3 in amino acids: CATGQGRGGYTF. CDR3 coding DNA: TGTGCCACCGGACAGGGGCGAGGTGGCTACACCTTC.

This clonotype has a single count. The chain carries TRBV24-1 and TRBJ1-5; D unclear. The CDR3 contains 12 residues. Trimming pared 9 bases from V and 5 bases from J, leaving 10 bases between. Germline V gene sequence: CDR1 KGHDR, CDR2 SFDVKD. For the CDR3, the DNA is TGTGCCACCTCAAGGGTGGATCAGCCCCAGCATTTT. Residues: CATSRVDQPQHF.

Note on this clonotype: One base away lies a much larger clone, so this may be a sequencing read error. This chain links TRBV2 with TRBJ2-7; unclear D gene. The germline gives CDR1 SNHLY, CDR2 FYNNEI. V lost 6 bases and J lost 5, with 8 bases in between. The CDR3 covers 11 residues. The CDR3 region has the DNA TGTGCCAGCAGCGACACGGACGAGCAGTACTTC. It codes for CASSDTDEQYF.